These T cell receptor beta chains were read from a single sample in a study of beta chain features in type 1 diabetes. Repertoires were generated with immunoSEQ multiplex PCR, while TCRdb's copy carries only in-frame clones and drops some. The sample records 150,000 or so clones, roughly 11% being singletons. The sample was central memory CD4+ T cells from blood. These receptors all stem from a man between 18 and 29 years old in good health. Both conserved end residues are part of each CDR3. D genes are given only for firm matches. Some rows have no size entry. The others give once, few or many, or a class for an expanded clone.

j_call,v_call,clone_size,d_call,cdr3_nt,cdr3_aa
TRBJ2-1,TRBV29-1,-,-,TGCAGCGTGAGTAGACAGACCGCGCAGCAGGAGCAGTTCTTC,CSVSRQTAQQEQFF
TRBJ2-7,TRBV4-1,-,TRBD2,TGCGCCAGCAGCCAAAGAGGGACTAGCGTATCAAACTCCTACGAGCAGTACTTC,CASSQRGTSVSNSYEQYF
TRBJ2-7,TRBV27,few,TRBD1,TGTGCCAGCAGTTCTGCCGGGACAGGGTACTACGAGCAGTACTTC,CASSSAGTGYYEQYF
TRBJ2-5,TRBV29-1,-,-,TGCAGCGCTCTCCGACCAGACAAAGAGACCCAGTACTTC,CSALRPDKETQYF
TRBJ2-2,TRBV9,few,TRBD2,TGTGCCAGCAGCCCCCCTAGCGGGACCTACGCGAACACCGGGGAGCTGTTTTTT,CASSPPSGTYANTGELFF
TRBJ2-3,TRBV27,-,-,TGTGCCAGCAGTTTATTTGGCACAGATACGCAGTATTTT,CASSLFGTDTQYF
TRBJ1-1,TRBV14,few,-,TGTGCCAGCAGCCTCAACACTGAAGCTTTCTTT,CASSLNTEAFF
TRBJ2-7,TRBV7-8,-,-,TGTGCCAGCAGCTTAGAACTGGGCCTGCACGAGCAGTACTTC,CASSLELGLHEQYF
TRBJ2-3,TRBV5-1,-,-,TGCGCCAGCAGCTTGGATGGGGACCGCCGTCGGGCCTTGGATACGCAGTATTTT,CASSLDGDRRRALDTQYF
TRBJ1-2,TRBV30,-,-,TGTGCCTGGATTGGAACGGCGTCCCCCTCCTATGGCTACACCTTC,CAWIGTASPSYGYTF
TRBJ2-3,TRBV9,few,-,TGTGCCAGCAGCGTAGCTTCGCAGGGCCGCACAGATACGCAGTATTTT,CASSVASQGRTDTQYF
TRBJ2-5,TRBV29-1,few,-,TGCAGCCCCCGAGGAGGGAGGCCGAAACAAGAGACCCAGTACTTC,CSPRGGRPKQETQYF
TRBJ1-5,TRBV10-3,-,TRBD1,TGTGCCATCAGCGGGGACAGGGCAAAGCCCCAGCATTTT,CAISGDRAKPQHF
TRBJ2-1,TRBV10-3,-,TRBD1,TGTGCCATCGGGGGGACAGGGAACAATGAGCAGTTCTTC,CAIGGTGNNEQFF
TRBJ1-1,TRBV7-9,few,-,TGTGCCAGCAGCTTAGCGGCAGACTTAAACACTGAAGCTTTCTTT,CASSLAADLNTEAFF
TRBJ2-7,TRBV7-2,few,-,TGTGCCAGCAGCTTAGGTCTCATTTTGGACAGCTACGAGCAGTACTTC,CASSLGLILDSYEQYF
TRBJ1-1,TRBV7-3,-,-,TGTGCCAGCAGCTTTAGTGCTGGGACTGAAGCTTTCTTT,CASSFSAGTEAFF
TRBJ2-5,TRBV15,-,-,TGTGCCACCAGCAGAGGTACTCGGGAGACCCAGTACTTC,CATSRGTRETQYF
TRBJ2-3,TRBV6-6,-,-,TGTGCCAGCAGCCGATCCCGGGGGAGCACAGATACGCAGTATTTT,CASSRSRGSTDTQYF
TRBJ1-1,TRBV4-2,few,-,TGTGCCAGCAGCCCAAGGGTGGGTGGCACTGAAGCTTTCTTT,CASSPRVGGTEAFF
TRBJ2-7,TRBV11-2,-,-,TGTGCCACCCAGCGTCAACAGGGATCAAACTACGAGCAGTACTTC,CATQRQQGSNYEQYF
TRBJ2-3,TRBV4-1,few,TRBD2,TGCGCCAGCAGTCTAGCGGGGACAGATACGCAGTATTTT,CASSLAGTDTQYF
TRBJ1-2,TRBV30,few,-,TGTGCCTGGAGTCGGGACGGTACGAGCTACACCTTC,CAWSRDGTSYTF
TRBJ1-1,TRBV14,few,-,TGTGCCAGCAGCCAGGGGCGGGGGAGTTTGAACACTGAAGCTTTCTTT,CASSQGRGSLNTEAFF
TRBJ2-7,TRBV5-6,-,-,TGTGCCAGCAGCTTACGACAGTTGCACGAGCAGTACTTC,CASSLRQLHEQYF
TRBJ2-1,TRBV11-2,few,-,TGTGCCAGCAGCTTCGAAAGGGGAAATGAGCAGTTCTTC,CASSFERGNEQFF
TRBJ2-7,TRBV9,-,-,TGTGCCAGCAGCGTAGCTAGCGCCTCCCTCGAGCAGTACTTC,CASSVASASLEQYF
TRBJ2-5,TRBV18,few,TRBD1,TGTGCCAGCTCACCACGCGGACAGGGATATGAGACCCAGTACTTC,CASSPRGQGYETQYF
TRBJ1-3,TRBV28,-,-,TGTGCCAGCAGTGAAGGGGTAGGAAACACCATATATTTT,CASSEGVGNTIYF
TRBJ2-1,TRBV7-2,-,TRBD2,TGTGCCAGCAGCTTAGGGGCTAGCGGGAGAGGCAATGAGCAGTTCTTC,CASSLGASGRGNEQFF
TRBJ2-5,TRBV25-1,-,-,TGTGCCAGCAGTGATCCCCGGGCCCAGGGCATCTCTATTGAGGAGCAGTACTTC,CASSDPRAQGISIEEQYF
TRBJ2-6,TRBV7-8,-,TRBD1,TGTGCCAGCAGTTCCCGCGGACAGGGGCACACTCTTAACGTCCTGACTTTC,CASSSRGQGHTLNVLTF
TRBJ1-2,TRBV9,-,TRBD1,TGTGCCAGCAGCGCGGGACAGGGCTACACCTTC,CASSAGQGYTF
TRBJ1-2,TRBV30,few,TRBD1,TGTGCCTGGACCGCAGACAGGGGGAACTATGGCTACACCTTC,CAWTADRGNYGYTF
TRBJ1-2,TRBV7-3,few,TRBD1,TGTGCCAGCAGCTTAACCCTGACAGGGAACTATGGCTACACCTTC,CASSLTLTGNYGYTF
TRBJ2-1,TRBV4-1,few,TRBD2,TGCGCCAGCAGCCCCCGACTAGCGGAGGACAATGAGCAGTTCTTC,CASSPRLAEDNEQFF